The clone carrying this T cell receptor beta chain was counted a few times. TCRdb re-called the 5' RACE reads through MiXCR, storing one row per CDR3 protein. The table includes about 350,000 distinct CDR3 sequences, around 15% detected once. The data derive from a study of T-cell memory formation after mild COVID-19. The clonotype originates from a man between 18 and 35 years old who had mild COVID-19 (a few samples of this study predate the infection). Cell type and time point are not known. The source material was PBMCs or a T cell subset sorted from them (not recorded which).

For the CDR3, the DNA is TGTGCCAGCAGCTCGAGGGCAGGGGCACTGAACACTGAAGCTTTCTTT. Protein sequence: CASSSRAGALNTEAFF. The rearrangement joins TRBV5-5 to TRBJ1-1, with a tentative D call TRBD1 (6 bases). Germline V gene lookup returns CDR1 SGHKS and CDR2 YYEKEE (reference sequence). The CDR3 consists of 16 residues. Trimming cost V 3 bases and J 0 bases, with 15 bases left between them.